This T cell receptor beta chain was obtained from a study of blood T cell repertoires in COVID-19 (dated by TCRdb to about 2020). Regarding the complete study: The collaborator samples originated in the United States, Italy and Spain and spanned the acute and convalescent phases of COVID-19. The material from the prospective study consisted of cDNA or gDNA derived from T cells, B-cell-depleted T cells, or PBMCs. Deeply sampled blood TCRbeta repertoires from subjects exposed to, actively infected with, or recovered from COVID-19 were included in the dataset. The repertoires were released in a freely available public database intended as a resource for research on the immune response to SARS-CoV-2. The samples were drawn from two sources: the first 160 participants of the ongoing ImmuneRACE study, and 1,254 subjects contributed by 6 global collaborators. Nearly every sample came with metadata listing a de-identified subject ID, COVID-19 status, age in years and sex. HLA class I and class II types, where available, came from metadata supplied by the sample provider rather than from assay-based typing.

Trimmed from V: 6 bases; trimmed from J: 3 bases; junction bases lacking a gene match: 7. The CDR3, cysteine through phenylalanine, is 15 amino acids long. The read is trimmed to its CDR3 DNA, 45 bases read in frame from base 1. CDR1 MNHEY and CDR2 SMNVEV are derived from the germline V gene (reference sequence). Regarding this clone: Its specific antigen is unknown. Base qualities are not provided; no much larger clone lies one nucleotide away.

The paper's findings and limits, for the study overall: Clinical and demographic metadata were provided uncurated, with the amount varying by source and participant.

TCRbeta CDR3 regions were amplified from genomic DNA using the immunoSEQ Assay, a bias-controlled multiplex PCR. Per the original workflow: Within the assay, amplification of reference gene primers was used to estimate how many nucleated cells each sample contained. To quantify the absolute abundance of each unique TCRbeta CDR3 rearrangement, sequence reads were collapsed and filtered. For each sample, productive Simpson clonality was calculated as the square root of Simpson's diversity index over productive rearrangements. The table comes from immuneACCESS by way of TCRdb, which keeps in-frame sequences with V and J called. Part of the clones is missing from these tables; in studies checked, under half for an unresolved V gene and the rest for unknown reasons. Clone size and the V and J calls come from that table; the DNA yielded D and trimming. Counted in this sample were approximately 25,000 clones; around 90% of them appeared once. The top ten hold more than 30% of the sample.

Each collaborating institution followed its own protocols to collect whole blood in K2EDTA tubes. For TCRbeta analysis, collaborators shipped samples in one of three forms: frozen whole blood, isolated PBMCs, or DNA extracted from either of those sample types. Source material: peripheral blood. Rearrangement joined TRBV27 to TRBJ2-3; 9 nucleotides in the junction match TRBD2. The receptor was isolated from a man between 65 and 85 years old with active COVID-19. The nucleotide sequence reads TGTGCCAGCAGGAGCCCTAGCGGGGAAACAGATACGCAGTATTTT. Its protein is CASRSPSGETDTQYF.